This paragraph covers one TCR beta chain sequence. Per germline, CDR1 MNHEY and CDR2 SVGAGI. The V segment lost 4 bases and the J segment 7 bases; nucleotides outside the gene matches: 9. The CDR3 contains 14 residues. This specimen belongs to a study of cytomegalovirus exposure and HLA in healthy donors. Some clones are missing from TCRdb's copy, which holds only in-frame ones; the method was immunoSEQ multiplex PCR. The sample lists approximately 150,000 clones; 87% were seen once. The origin of this receptor is a man aged 18 to 30 in good health and CMV-seropositive. Sequencing was done on a sample of PBMCs. The chain joins TRBV6-5 to TRBJ1-2; 7 bases agree with TRBD1. The CDR3 loop reads CASSSDRKGVGYTF. DNA of the CDR3: TGTGCCAGCAGTTCGGACAGGAAGGGGGTTGGCTACACCTTC.